This TCR beta chain was captured in a study of CD8 T cells in Susac syndrome. Findings and caveats of the study: The study conceded that its TCR sequencing and HLA analysis involved relatively few individuals.

As for this clonotype: The antigen is not known.

The CDR3 extends over 13 amino acids. V lost 5 bases and J lost 6, with 14 bases in between. Germline-derived CDR1 and CDR2 are GTSNPN and SVGIG (reference sequence). The sequenced target, TCR beta, came from blood CD8+ and CD4+ T cells. TEMRA cells were FACS-enriched, with CD8+ and CD4+ T cells isolated negatively. RNA in amounts of roughly 0.5 to 1 ug was reverse transcribed with random hexamers. Multiplex PCR with immunoSEQ amplified the TCR beta CDR3 across 54 Vbeta and 13 Jbeta. TCRdb re-called the immunoSEQ multiplex PCR reads with MiXCR, one entry per CDR3 protein. The sample yields approximately 270,000 distinct CDR3 sequences, 80% to 95% seen once.

Source material: CD4+ T cells from PBMCs. The V call is TRBV30, the J call TRBJ2-1; the D gene is possibly TRBD1 (5 bases). The receptor comes from a human donor with multiple sclerosis. In nucleotides, the CDR3 is TGTGCCTGGGGCCAGGTTGGGGCCAATGAGCAGTTCTTC. Translating gives CAWGQVGANEQFF.